This entry is about one T cell receptor beta chain. This entry is derived from a study of blood T cell repertoires in COVID-19. Study information: The United States, Italy and Spain were the sources of the acute and convalescent COVID-19 samples. Sources were T cells, B-cell-depleted T cells, or PBMCs; the material itself was cDNA or gDNA.

Authors' methods: How many nucleated cells were present was estimated from reference gene primer amplification. The method was immunoSEQ multiplex PCR; TCRdb's version includes in-frame clones alone and lacks a portion of them. The V and J calls and the clone size are those of that table, but D and trimming were determined from the DNA. This table has around 170,000 clones, under 80% appearing once. J gave up 8 bases and V 6 bases, and 1 base lay outside the gene matches. Germline CDR1 MNHEY, CDR2 SVGAGI. The CDR3 covers 11 residues. The source of this sequence is a woman aged 80 or over with acute or convalescent COVID-19. Sequencing was performed on peripheral blood. The V gene is TRBV6-5, the J gene TRBJ2-1; 7 positions match TRBD2. The DNA of the CDR3 is TGTGCCAGCAGGAGCGGGGATGAGCAGTTCTTC. It specifies CASRSGDEQFF.